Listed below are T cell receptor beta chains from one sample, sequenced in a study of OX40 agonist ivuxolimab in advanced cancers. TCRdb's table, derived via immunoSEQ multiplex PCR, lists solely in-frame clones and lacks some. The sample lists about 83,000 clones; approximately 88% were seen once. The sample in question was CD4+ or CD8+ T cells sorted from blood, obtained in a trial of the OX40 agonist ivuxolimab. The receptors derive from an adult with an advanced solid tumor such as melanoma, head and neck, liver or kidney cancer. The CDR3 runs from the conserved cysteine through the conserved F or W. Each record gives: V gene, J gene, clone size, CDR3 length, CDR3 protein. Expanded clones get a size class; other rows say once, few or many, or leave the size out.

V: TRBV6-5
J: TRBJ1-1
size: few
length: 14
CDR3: CASRQGPTPTEAFF

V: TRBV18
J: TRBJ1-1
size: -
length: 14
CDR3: CASSPGRMNTEAFF

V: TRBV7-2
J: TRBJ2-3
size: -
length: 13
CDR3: CASSGAARDTQYF

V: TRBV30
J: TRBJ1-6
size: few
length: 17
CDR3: CAWSSERTSSYNSPLHF

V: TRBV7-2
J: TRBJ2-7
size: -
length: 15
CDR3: CASSLVGGGWYEQYF

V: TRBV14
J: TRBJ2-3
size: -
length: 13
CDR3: CASSQEGLASIGF

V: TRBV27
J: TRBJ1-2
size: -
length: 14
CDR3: CASSLGPTQNGYTF

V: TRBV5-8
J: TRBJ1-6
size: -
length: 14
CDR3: CASSPEGRSSPLHF

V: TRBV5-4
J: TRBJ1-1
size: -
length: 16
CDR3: CASSLGGTGANTEAFF

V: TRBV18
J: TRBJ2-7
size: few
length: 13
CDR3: CASSPGSQLEQYF

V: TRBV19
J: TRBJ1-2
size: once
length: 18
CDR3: CASSTTGTGRSFGYGYTF

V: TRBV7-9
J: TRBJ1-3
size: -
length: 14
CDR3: CASRPTGTGNTIYF

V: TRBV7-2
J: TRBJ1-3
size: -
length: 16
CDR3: CASSLAGGLVGNTIYF

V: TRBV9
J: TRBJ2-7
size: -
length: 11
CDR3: CAPDTGGEQYF

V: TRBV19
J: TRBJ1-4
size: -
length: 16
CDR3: CASSSRTGSVNEKLFF

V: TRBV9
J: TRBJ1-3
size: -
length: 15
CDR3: CASSVGGGLGNTIYF

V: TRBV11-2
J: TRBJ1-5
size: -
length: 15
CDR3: CASSLYTGANQPQHF

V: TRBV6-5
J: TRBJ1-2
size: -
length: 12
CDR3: CASTGPGEGYTF

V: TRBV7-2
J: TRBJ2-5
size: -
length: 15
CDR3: CASSFVTSPGETQYF